What follows are 30 T cell receptor beta chains derived from one specimen sequenced in a study of OX40 agonist ivuxolimab in advanced cancers. Here immunoSEQ multiplex PCR was the method, and the copy in TCRdb shows in-frame clones only, minus some. The sample has more than 80,000 clones, around nine tenths seen once. The sample was CD4+ or CD8+ T cells sorted from blood, taken in a trial of the OX40 agonist ivuxolimab. The receptors were sampled from an adult with an advanced solid tumor such as melanoma, head and neck, liver or kidney cancer.

The gene calls are TRBV10-1 and TRBJ2-1; 9 bases agree with TRBD2. V gave up 8 bases and J gave up 8 bases; unmatched junction bases: 1. The germline V gene has CDR1 WNHNN and CDR2 SYGVQD (reference sequence). The CDR3 sequence is 11 residues long. Here the CDR3 reads CASGTSYEQFF. The CDR3, as DNA: TGCGCCAGCGGGACTAGCTATGAGCAGTTCTTC.

The chain has TRBV7-2 and TRBJ2-7; D not certain. The CDR3 has 12 residues. Trimming cost V 2 bases and J 0 bases, with 2 bases left between them. In germline, CDR1 is SGHTA, CDR2 FQGNSA. The DNA for the CDR3 is TGTGCCAGCAGCTTAACCTCCTACGAGCAGTACTTC. Amino acids: CASSLTSYEQYF.

This clone was picked up a small number of times. This rearrangement joins TRBV18 to TRBJ2-7; 7 bases map to TRBD1. CDR3 length: 14 residues. Germline CDR1 KGHSH, CDR2 LQKENI. V lost 1 base, J lost 5 bases, and 5 bases stayed unmatched. The chain's CDR3 is CASSPQTGSHEQYF. As DNA, the CDR3 is TGTGCCAGCTCACCACAGACAGGGTCCCACGAGCAGTACTTC.

The chain carries TRBV5-1 and TRBJ2-3; D call uncertain. Germline values: CDR1 SGHRS, CDR2 YFSETQ. The ends were cut back, 1 base at V and 2 bases at J, with 8 bases in the middle. This CDR3 contains 14 residues. Here the CDR3 reads CASSLRLTTDTQYF. For the CDR3, the DNA is TGCGCCAGCAGCTTGCGACTGACCACAGATACGCAGTATTTT.

The chain carries TRBV27 and TRBJ2-7; no definite D call. The V end was cut by 5 bases, the J end by 1 base, with 9 bases between. Germline lookup yields CDR1 MNHEY and CDR2 SMNVEV (reference sequence). This CDR3 region has 13 residues. The CDR3 spells CASSLKTSYEQYF. CDR3 bases: TGTGCCAGCAGTCTCAAAACATCCTACGAGCAGTACTTC.

This rearrangement joins TRBV19 to TRBJ2-5, with 13 bases matching TRBD2. CDR3 size: 16 residues. Trimming removed 8 bases from V and 1 base from J; junction bases left unmatched: 7. CDR1 LNHDA and CDR2 SQIVND come from the germline V gene (reference sequence). CDR3 amino acids: CASSERLAGGQETQYF. As DNA, the CDR3 is TGTGCCAGTTCCGAAAGACTAGCGGGAGGCCAAGAGACCCAGTACTTC.

The gene calls are TRBV7-3 and TRBJ2-1; 10 bases are a match to TRBD2. CDR3 length: 17 amino acids. J was trimmed by 9 bases and V by 1 base; bases with no gene match: 12. The germline V gene has CDR1 SGHTA and CDR2 FQGTGA. CDR3 protein: CASSLSLASGSVGEQFF. The DNA for the CDR3 is TGTGCCAGCAGCTTAAGTTTGGCTAGCGGGAGTGTAGGTGAGCAGTTCTTC. Variable domain in full (rest from reference TRBV7-3 and TRBJ2-1): GAGVSQTPSNKVTEKGKYVELRCDPISGHTALYWYRQSLGQGPEFLIYFQGTGAADDSGLPNDRFFAVRPEGSVSTLKIQRTERGDSAVYLCASSLSLASGSVGEQFFGPGTRLTVL.

The rearrangement joins TRBV19 to TRBJ2-5; tentative D call: TRBD1 (6 bases). The germline gives CDR1 LNHDA, CDR2 SQIVND (reference sequence). This CDR3 contains 16 residues. Deletions cut 4 bases from V and 4 bases from J, with 19 bases between. CDR3 nucleotide sequence: TGTGCCAGTAGTAACACGAGACAGGTCCTGGGAGAGACCCAGTACTTC. As protein: CASSNTRQVLGETQYF.

The chain links TRBV18 to TRBJ2-3, with no clear D. V shed 2 bases and J shed 6 bases, with 6 bases lying between them. CDR1 KGHSH and CDR2 LQKENI come from the germline V gene. The CDR3 runs 12 residues. The CDR3 sequence: CASSPVGDTQYF. The CDR3 DNA is TGTGCCAGCTCACCAGTGGGGGATACGCAGTATTTT.

The chain joins TRBV2 to TRBJ2-7, with 8 bases matching TRBD2. With 5 bases clipped from V and 3 bases from J, the junction kept 9 bases outside the gene matches. This CDR3 comprises 15 residues. Germline CDR1 and CDR2: SNHLY and FYNNEI. The CDR3 region has the DNA TGTGCCAGCAGTTACGGGGGGGGCACCCGCTACGAGCAGTACTTC. Translating gives CASSYGGGTRYEQYF.

The chain couples TRBV11-2 to TRBJ2-5; D is undetermined. Deletions cut 5 bases from V and 5 bases from J, with 15 bases between. Germline CDR1 reads SGHAT; CDR2 reads FQNNGV. The CDR3 sequence is 14 residues long. The CDR3 region has the DNA TGTGCCAGCAGCGCCCGGACCCTCCAGGAGACCCAGTACTTC. The encoded protein is CASSARTLQETQYF.

The genes are TRBV6-5 and TRBJ2-7; 7 nucleotides line up with TRBD1. Germline values: CDR1 MNHEY, CDR2 SVGAGI. This CDR3 is built from 14 residues. After removal of 6 bases from V and 10 bases from J, the junction contained 15 bases not matched to a gene. CDR3 sequence reads: CASRIPGQNLRQYF. For the CDR3, the DNA is TGTGCCAGCAGAATACCGGGACAGAACCTACGCCAGTACTTC.

The chain recombines TRBV5-3 with TRBJ1-3; the D is unclear. TRBV5-3 is labeled an ORF, and its function is uncertain. The V and J ends lost 1 base and 3 bases respectively, with 20 bases between them. The CDR3 runs 18 residues. CDR3 DNA sequence: TGTGCCAGAAGCTTGAGTACAGCTTTCGGCGGTGGTGGAAACACCATATATTTT. The encoded protein is CARSLSTAFGGGGNTIYF.

This chain uses TRBV11-2 with TRBJ2-7, with D perhaps given as TRBD1 or TRBD2 (5 bases each). The CDR3 is 17 residues long. Trimming cost V 0 bases and J 0 bases, with 15 bases left between them. Germline lookup yields CDR1 SGHAT and CDR2 FQNNGV. CDR3 sequence (DNA): TGTGCCAGCAGCTTAGATCGGGGACCTAGGAACTCCTACGAGCAGTACTTC. The encoded protein is CASSLDRGPRNSYEQYF. Drawing the rest from reference TRBV11-2 and TRBJ2-7, the complete variable domain is EAGVAQSPRYKIIEKRQSVAFWCNPISGHATLYWYQQILGQGPKLLIQFQNNGVVDDSQLPKDRFSAERLKGVDSTLKIQPAKLEDSAVYLCASSLDRGPRNSYEQYFGPGTRLTVT.

The chain combines TRBV15 with TRBJ2-4; the D call may be TRBD1 or TRBD2 (5 bases each). V lost 0 bases and J 4 bases, leaving 10 bases between the germline ends. The CDR3 has 15 residues. Germline assignment: CDR1 LNHNV and CDR2 YYDKDF (reference sequence). CDR3 region: CATSREGDGKNIQYF. The CDR3 DNA is TGTGCCACCAGCAGAGAGGGGGACGGGAAAAACATTCAGTACTTC.

V usage is TRBV18 and J usage is TRBJ1-4; D ambiguous. Germline CDR1 is KGHSH and CDR2 is LQKENI. Trimming pared 2 bases from V and 8 bases from J, leaving 9 bases between. The CDR3 is made up of 13 amino acids. In DNA, the CDR3 is TGTGCCAGCTCACCAGCGACCTACGAAAAACTGTTTTTT. As protein: CASSPATYEKLFF.

The chain recombines TRBV7-2 with TRBJ2-3; the D gene is possibly TRBD2 (5 bases). The germline V gene encodes CDR1 SGHTA and CDR2 FQGNSA. Trimming cost V 6 bases and J 4 bases, with 20 bases left between them. This CDR3 region has 16 residues. DNA for the CDR3: TGTGCCAGCAGTCGTGGTGGGAGCCAAGGCGCAGATACGCAGTATTTT. It yields the protein CASSRGGSQGADTQYF.

The rearrangement links TRBV7-9 to TRBJ2-5; D may match TRBD1 or TRBD2 (5 bases each). The CDR3 extends over 14 amino acids. V was shortened by 3 bases and J by 4 bases, with 12 bases between the two germline ends. Germline V gene data show CDR1 as SEHNR and CDR2 as FQNEAQ (reference sequence). The CDR3 DNA follows: TGTGCCAGCAGCTTCCCGGGGACCGGAGAGACCCAGTACTTC. Translated, it gives CASSFPGTGETQYF.

This chain joins TRBV29-1 and TRBJ1-1; TRBD1 aligns across 8 bases. The germline V gene encodes CDR1 SQVTM and CDR2 ANQGSEA. There are 12 residues in the CDR3. The junction had 2 bases not matched to a gene; V was cut back by 5 bases and J by 3 bases. CDR3 bases: TGCAGCGTTAAACAGGGGGACACTGAAGCTTTCTTT. It is translated as CSVKQGDTEAFF.

The chain links TRBV4-1 to TRBJ2-1, with D hard to call. This CDR3 comprises 15 residues. Germline values: CDR1 MGHRA, CDR2 YSYEKL. Trimming took 0 bases from V and 13 from J, leaving 19 bases between them. The DNA for the CDR3 is TGCGCCAGCAGCCAAGAAGGCCATACGTTGGACCGACAGTTCTTC. It encodes CASSQEGHTLDRQFF.

The chain links TRBV4-3 to TRBJ2-7; 8 nucleotides match TRBD2. Per germline, CDR1 LGHNA and CDR2 YSLEER. J was trimmed by 1 base and V by 0 bases; bases with no gene match: 14. The CDR3 contains 19 residues. The CDR3 loop is CASSQDPPTAGGLSYEQYF. CDR3 nucleotides: TGCGCCAGCAGCCAAGATCCCCCAACGGCGGGAGGCCTTTCCTACGAGCAGTACTTC.

The V call is TRBV7-8, the J call TRBJ2-6, with no clear D. V dropped 6 bases and J dropped 1 base, with 10 bases sitting between them. The V gene's germline CDR1 is SGHVS and CDR2 FQNEAQ. CDR3 length: 15 amino acids. The CDR3 DNA reads TGTGCCAGCAGACCGACACCTTCTGGGGCCAACGTCCTGACTTTC. The encoded protein is CASRPTPSGANVLTF. Filled out from reference TRBV7-8 and TRBJ2-6, the complete variable domain reads GAGVSQSPRYKVAKRGQDVALRCDPISGHVSLFWYQQALGQGPEFLTYFQNEAQLDKSGLPSDRFFAERPEGSVSTLKIQRTQQEDSAVYLCASRPTPSGANVLTFGAGSRLTVL.

Details on this clone: The sample contains more than one DNA sequence encoding this CDR3. The V and J genes are TRBV27 and TRBJ2-7; D is unclear. The germline CDR1 and CDR2 sequences are MNHEY and SMNVEV (reference sequence). CDR3 size: 10 residues. Trimming stripped 8 bases from V and 3 bases from J, with 5 bases between. The CDR3 reads CASGRYEQYF. CDR3 bases: TGTGCCAGCGGCCGCTACGAGCAGTACTTC.

This sequence joins TRBV6-6 and TRBJ1-2; D is unclear. From germline, CDR1 is MNHNY and CDR2 SVGAGI (reference sequence). The V end was cut by 7 bases, the J end by 0 bases, with 9 bases between. The CDR3 extends over 13 amino acids. Written as DNA, the CDR3 is TGTGCCAGCACCATCATCGCTAACTATGGCTACACCTTC. Translation: CASTIIANYGYTF.

The chain has TRBV7-9 and TRBJ2-3; the D gene is possibly TRBD2 (6 bases). Germline CDR1 reads SEHNR; CDR2 reads FQNEAQ (reference sequence). CDR3 size: 15 residues. The V and J ends lost 2 bases and 6 bases respectively, with 15 bases between them. In DNA form, the CDR3 reads TGTGCCAGCAGCTTAAGCGCGGGACTCACGGATACGCAGTATTTT. It translates to CASSLSAGLTDTQYF. Complete variable domain (other parts from reference TRBV7-9 and TRBJ2-3): DTGVSQNPRHKITKRGQNVTFRCDPISEHNRLYWYRQTLGQGPEFLTYFQNEAQLEKSRLLSDRFSAERPKGSFSTLEIQRTEQGDSAMYLCASSLSAGLTDTQYFGPGTRLTVL.

The chain couples TRBV6-5 to TRBJ1-2; D possibly corresponds to TRBD1 (5 bases). Germline loops: CDR1 MNHEY, CDR2 SVGAGI. Trimming stripped 2 bases from V and 3 bases from J, with 7 bases between. The CDR3 runs 13 residues. The CDR3 DNA is TGTGCCAGCAGTTACGGGGGTGACTATGGCTACACCTTC. Translation: CASSYGGDYGYTF.

The chain recombines TRBV6-6 with TRBJ2-5; D could derive from TRBD1 or TRBD2 (5 bases each). Germline V gene sequence: CDR1 MNHNY, CDR2 SVGAGI (reference sequence). The ends were cut back, 4 bases at V and 2 bases at J, with 14 bases in the middle. The CDR3 spans 15 residues. CDR3: CASSSLDWGQETQYF. DNA for the CDR3: TGTGCCAGCAGTTCACTGGACTGGGGGCAAGAGACCCAGTACTTC.

The V gene is TRBV5-6, the J gene TRBJ2-7; D might be TRBD1 or TRBD2, each matching 6 bases. Trimming removed 2 bases from V and 2 bases from J, with 11 bases in between. Per the germline V gene, CDR1 is SGHDT and CDR2 is YYEEEE. This CDR3 is 14 amino acids long. The CDR3 loop reads CASSFYGGAYEQYF. CDR3 DNA sequence: TGTGCCAGCAGCTTCTACGGGGGCGCCTACGAGCAGTACTTC.

The CDR3 DNA follows: TGCGCCAGCAGCTCAGGGTCGGACTATGGCTACACCTTC. As protein: CASSSGSDYGYTF. The chain combines TRBV5-1 with TRBJ1-2, with a weak D call TRBD1 (5 bases). Looked up from germline, CDR1 is SGHRS and CDR2 is YFSETQ. The CDR3 consists of 13 residues. Trimming removed 3 bases at V and 3 bases at J, with 9 bases between.

The chain has TRBV5-1 and TRBJ2-7, with 11 bases lining up with TRBD2. V shed 3 bases, J shed 7 bases, and the junction held 9 bases outside the gene matches. The CDR3 has 15 residues. From germline, CDR1 is SGHRS and CDR2 YFSETQ. Written as DNA, the CDR3 is TGCGCCAGCAGCTCTTTTACTAGCGGGAGTATTGAGCAGTACTTC. It yields the protein CASSSFTSGSIEQYF.